The 21 T cell receptor beta chains below come from one sample, sequenced in a study of T-cell reconstitution after alpha-beta-depleted transplantation in children. Preparation of the TCRbeta library was carried out with unique molecular identifiers. MiXCR, applied by TCRdb to the PCR reads, yields one record per CDR3 protein. The data hold approximately 590,000 distinct CDR3 sequences, with about 10% observed a single time. Sequencing used PBMCs from the stem cell graft donor, obtained from the stem cell graft. Receptors originate from a human donor who donated a stem cell graft to a child with acute myeloid leukemia.

The CDR3 is CASSLGGPMNTEAFF. In nucleotides, the CDR3 is TGTGCCAGCAGTTTGGGGGGCCCGATGAACACTGAAGCTTTCTTT. The V and J genes are TRBV12-3 or TRBV12-4 and TRBJ1-1, with TRBD1 as a possible D gene (6 bases). The CDR3 runs 15 residues. V lost 3 bases and J 0 bases, leaving 11 bases between the germline ends.

The chain couples TRBV6-1 to TRBJ2-1; 10 bases are shared with TRBD2. J was trimmed by 2 bases and V by 5 bases; bases with no gene match: 6. CDR1 and CDR2 from the germline V gene are MNHNS and SASEGT. This CDR3 spans 16 amino acids. The CDR3 DNA reads as TGTGCCAGCAGTCGAAAAGCGGGAGGGACCTACAATGAGCAGTTCTTC. Translated: CASSRKAGGTYNEQFF.

The genes are TRBV4-2 and TRBJ2-7; D not resolved. The V gene's germline CDR1 is LGHNA and CDR2 YNFKEQ. The CDR3 covers 16 residues. Trimming stripped 0 bases from V and 2 bases from J, with 14 bases between. Here the CDR3 DNA reads TGTGCCAGCAGCCAAGAGCGACGGCTGGGGACCTACGAGCAGTACTTC. It translates to CASSQERRLGTYEQYF.

This clonotype occurred a few times. The gene calls are TRBV29-1 and TRBJ2-3; D ambiguous. The CDR3 totals 11 residues. Trimming left V 7 bases short and J 5 bases short, with 10 bases between. Germline-derived CDR1 and CDR2 are SQVTM and ANQGSEA. CDR3 sequence reads: CSGDREDTQYF. Here the CDR3 DNA reads TGCAGCGGAGATAGGGAAGATACGCAGTATTTT.

The table lists this clonotype with many counts. This chain joins TRBV12-3 or TRBV12-4 and TRBJ2-1; no reliable D call. The CDR3 sequence is 12 residues long. V lost 3 bases, J lost 10 bases, and 10 bases lay in between. The CDR3 nucleotides are TGTGCCAGCAGTTTGGTCCCGGCCGAGCAGTTCTTC. Its protein is CASSLVPAEQFF.

This rearrangement joins TRBV6-1 to TRBJ2-1; 12 positions match TRBD2. The CDR3 runs to 15 residues. From germline, CDR1 is MNHNS and CDR2 SASEGT. V dropped 7 bases and J dropped 6; count of bases not matched to a gene: 7. The CDR3 spells CASTPLAGGPNEQFF. The DNA of the CDR3 is TGTGCCAGCACTCCGCTAGCGGGAGGGCCCAATGAGCAGTTCTTC.

This clonotype was picked up many times. The CDR3 DNA reads TGTGCCAGCAGCCCGACAGGGTTGGCCCGACGTGAGCAGTTCTTC. Protein: CASSPTGLARREQFF. The chain has TRBV28 and TRBJ2-1; 7 positions agree with TRBD1. The CDR3 extends over 15 amino acids. V lost 6 bases and J lost 9; bases outside the gene matches: 14. Germline lookup yields CDR1 MDHEN and CDR2 SYDVKM.

The table lists this clonotype with many counts. The V call is TRBV5-1, the J call TRBJ1-1; D perhaps matches TRBD1 (5 bases). The V end was cut by 2 bases, the J end by 1 base, with 6 bases between. Germline V gene lookup returns CDR1 SGHRS and CDR2 YFSETQ. This CDR3 has 13 amino acids. The CDR3 loop reads CASSFRENTEAFF. DNA for the CDR3: TGCGCCAGCAGCTTCAGGGAGAACACTGAAGCTTTCTTT.

The J gene is TRBJ2-2, the V gene TRBV10-3, with D perhaps TRBD2 (6 bases). V was trimmed by 7 bases and J by 0 bases, leaving 18 bases between them. The CDR3 is made up of 17 amino acids. Germline assignment: CDR1 ENHRY and CDR2 SYGVKD. The CDR3, as DNA: TGTGCCATCAACGGGGGTGGTCTCATTACGAACACCGGGGAGCTGTTTTTT. It codes for CAINGGGLITNTGELFF.

V is TRBV6-2 or TRBV6-3 and J is TRBJ1-5; no definite D call. CDR3 length equals 16 residues. V was pared by 2 bases and J by 0 bases, with 11 bases between. The germline V gene encodes CDR1 MNHEY and CDR2 SVGEGT. CDR3 coding DNA: TGTGCCAGCAGTTACCCACAGTTTTTTAGCAATCAGCCCCAGCATTTT. It encodes CASSYPQFFSNQPQHF.

The chain couples TRBV4-3 to TRBJ2-1; possibly TRBD2 for D (6 bases). CDR1 LGHNA and CDR2 YSLEER come from the germline V gene. Trimming left V 0 bases short and J 11 bases short, with 11 bases between. This CDR3 is built from 13 residues. CDR3 residues: CASSQDGGRKQFF. The CDR3 nucleotides read TGCGCCAGCAGCCAAGATGGGGGGAGAAAGCAGTTCTTC.

The chain's CDR3 is CSVGTSSYEQYF. CDR3 nucleotides: TGCAGCGTCGGGACAAGCTCCTACGAGCAGTACTTC. The rearrangement links TRBV29-1 to TRBJ2-7; perhaps TRBD1 as D (6 bases). V was trimmed by 6 bases and J by 0 bases, leaving 9 bases between them. CDR1 is SQVTM and CDR2 is ANQGSEA in the germline V gene. The CDR3 extends over 12 amino acids.

The V and J genes are TRBV5-4 and TRBJ2-1; the D is unclear. The CDR3 length is 12 residues. CDR1 and CDR2 from the germline V gene are SGHNT and YYREEE (reference sequence). The ends were cut back, 4 bases at V and 4 bases at J, with 6 bases in the middle. CDR3 loop: CASSDPYNEQFF. The CDR3 DNA reads TGTGCCAGCAGCGACCCTTACAATGAGCAGTTCTTC.

Note on this clonotype: At one end, the junction sequence differs from germline, possibly due to a read error. The chain joins TRBV9 to TRBJ2-4; no reliable D call. In germline, CDR1 is SGDLS, CDR2 YYNGEE. The CDR3 is 14 residues long. The CDR3 coding sequence is TGTGCCAGCAGCGTAGAGAGTTTAGGTAACATCCAGTACTTC. Its protein is CASSVESLGNIQYF.

This chain links TRBV7-2 with TRBJ2-7, with D tentatively TRBD1 (5 bases). The germline V gene has CDR1 SGHTA and CDR2 FQGNSA. CDR3 length equals 15 residues. Deletions cut 0 bases from V and 2 bases from J, with 11 bases between. The CDR3 DNA is TGTGCCAGCAGCTTAGCGGGCAGGGTCGCCTACGAGCAGTACTTC. Protein product: CASSLAGRVAYEQYF.

This clonotype appeared many times. This chain uses TRBV29-1 with TRBJ2-1; a weak D match, TRBD1 (5 bases). In germline, CDR1 is SQVTM, CDR2 ANQGSEA. Trimming stripped 7 bases from V and 6 bases from J, with 16 bases between. The CDR3 has 13 amino acids. CDR3 nucleotides: TGCAGCGGACACAGAACCCAGGGCAATGAGCAGTTCTTC. Translated, it gives CSGHRTQGNEQFF.

This clonotype was detected ten times or more. This chain links TRBV6-1 with TRBJ2-7; D gene uncertain. V gave up 8 bases and J gave up 2 bases, with 13 bases separating them. CDR3 size: 13 residues. Germline V gene lookup returns CDR1 MNHNS and CDR2 SASEGT. The CDR3, as DNA: TGTGCCAGCGTAAGCCTGGCAACCTACGAGCAGTACTTC. Its translation: CASVSLATYEQYF.

This rearrangement joins TRBV29-1 to TRBJ1-2; D might be TRBD1 (6 bases). CDR3 length equals 14 residues. The V gene's germline CDR1 is SQVTM and CDR2 ANQGSEA. V dropped 4 bases and J dropped 1 base, with 13 bases sitting between them. The CDR3 reads CSVGGGARNYGYTF. In nucleotides, the CDR3 is TGCAGCGTTGGAGGGGGGGCCCGTAACTATGGCTACACCTTC.

The genes are TRBV5-1 and TRBJ2-2, with 10 bases fitting TRBD2. Unmatched junction bases numbered 4, after V lost 4 bases and J lost 1 base. CDR3 length: 16 amino acids. CDR1 is SGHRS, CDR2 YFSETQ, per germline. CDR3 sequence (DNA): TGCGCCAGCAGCCCACTAGCGGGACTGAACACCGGGGAGCTGTTTTTT. The encoded protein is CASSPLAGLNTGELFF.

To note about this clonotype: With a much larger clone just one base away, this may be a read error. The chain employs TRBV20-1 and TRBJ1-1; 7 bases map to TRBD1. CDR3 length: 15 amino acids. Germline CDR1 reads DFQATT; CDR2 reads SNEGSKA (reference sequence). Trimming at V came to 7 bases and at J to 1 base, leaving 12 bases not matched to a gene. The CDR3 bases are TGCAGTGGTAAACGACAGGGAATGGCGAACACTGAAGCTTTCTTT. Translating gives CSGKRQGMANTEAFF.

The rearrangement uses TRBV6-1 and TRBJ1-1, with D perhaps matching TRBD1 (5 bases). The CDR3 spans 17 residues. V was shortened by 7 bases and J by 3 bases, with 24 bases between the two germline ends. Germline CDR1 MNHNS, CDR2 SASEGT. CDR3 region: CASTRGLGQLLHTEAFF. The CDR3 nucleotides are TGTGCCAGCACCAGAGGGTTGGGGCAGCTCCTTCACACTGAAGCTTTCTTT.